The clone carrying this T cell receptor (beta chain) was detected once. The data are from a study of early T cells in non-severe SARS-CoV-2 infection. About the research overall: Bulk RNA from unsorted whole blood was sequenced; chains were unpaired.

Germline V gives CDR1 MNHNS, CDR2 SASEGT. The CDR3 sequence is 19 residues long. Unmatched junction bases numbered 15, after V lost 2 bases and J lost 2 bases. Unique molecular identifiers (one per individual cDNA molecule) were attached. A single record per CDR3 protein comes from TCRdb applying MiXCR to the 5' RACE reads. Of around 78,000 distinct CDR3 sequences in the sample, over 12% were seen once. The sequence was obtained from an adult who was a healthcare worker with PCR-confirmed SARS-CoV-2 infection or an uninfected control (not recorded which). Sequenced: whole blood. This chain uses TRBV6-1 with TRBJ2-5, with 9 positions matching TRBD1. The DNA for the CDR3 is TGTGCCAGCAGTGAACCAGGACAGGGGAGAACGGGGGTACAAGAGACCCAGTACTTC. Translating gives CASSEPGQGRTGVQETQYF.